This T cell receptor beta chain was recorded in a study of T-cell memory formation after mild COVID-19 (dated by TCRdb to about 2021). A note on the overall study: Most TCR sequence clusters were specific to one of the two donors. In a couple of donors, T-cell clones that expanded and contracted after mild COVID-19 were followed by sequencing TCRalpha and TCRbeta repertoires longitudinally. Two young, previously healthy adult volunteers made up the cohort, one male and one female. The full study reports these points: From day 15 to 85, contracting clones showed balanced CD4/CD8 phenotypes, whereas a second wave of clones that expanded from day 15 to 37 leaned towards CD4+. Whether the second-wave clones peaking on day 37 were SARS-CoV-2 specific was not confirmed. The study included only two mild cases, and larger cohorts that include severe cases with pre-infection samples were judged to be necessary. Some responding clones were found in pre-infection memory, which suggests that pre-existing cross-reactive memory T cells took part in the SARS-CoV-2 response. Contracting CD4+ clones turned up mainly in the CM and EM memory subsets, whereas EMRA was where CD8+ clones were enriched.

Ficoll-Paque density gradient centrifugation was the method used to isolate PBMCs. Comment on this clonotype: It has no known antigen specificity. Base qualities were left out, and no much larger clone turns up one base away.

CDR1 SGHTA and CDR2 FQGNSA were looked up in the germline V gene. V is cut by 5 bases and J by 7 bases, and the space between the germline ends is 11 bases. The CDR3 has 13 amino acids, counting the end cysteine and phenylalanine. The retained sequence is limited to the CDR3, 39 bases, with the frame set at the first base. Reads for this sample came from an Illumina NovaSeq 6000. TCRalpha and TCRbeta cDNA libraries were constructed by 5'RACE with constant-segment primers, with sample barcodes and unique molecular identifiers being introduced. Trizol reagent was used to extract RNA from every sample. Libraries were amplified in two PCR steps, with a second sample barcode and Illumina TruSeq adapters added in the second step. Sequencing of libraries was performed on an Illumina NovaSeq with 2 x 150 bp paired-end reads. Under the source paper's analysis protocol: The reads were demultiplexed and collapsed into UMI-guided consensus sequences using migec v1.2.7. With mixcr v2.1.11, UMI consensuses were aligned to TRA and TRB V and J templates and assembled into clonotypes. A clonotype was counted as expanded or contracted only if both edgeR and NoisET called the change significant, with noise models trained on biological replicates. For edgeR calls, the cutoffs were a false discovery rate-adjusted p below 0.01 and a log2 fold-change threshold of 1. As an exploratory analysis of dynamics, PCA with hierarchical clustering was applied to max-normalized trajectories of the 1000 most abundant clonotypes. Each responding clone was given a CD4 or CD8 phenotype based on the CD4+ and CD8+ repertoires, which had been sequenced separately. TCRdb passed the public sequencing reads through fastp at Q25 and MiXCR, retaining productive beta sequences. Rows merge per CDR3 protein into single entries with the most common DNA and genes. Clone size and V and J calls follow TCRdb, not the original study. The sample table holds hundreds of thousands of distinct CDR3 sequences, of which about 17% were seen once. The ten largest clones add up to roughly 25% of the sample.

The clonotype originates from a man younger than 35 who had mild COVID-19 (a few samples of this study predate the infection). The sample titles of this study are shuffled in the database, so cell type and time point are left out; the donor was told from shared clones. The material sequenced was PBMCs or a T cell subset sorted from them (not recorded which). The rearrangement combines TRBV7-2 with TRBJ1-4; a tentative D match to TRBD1 spans 6 bases. CDR3 region: CASSPGVAEKLFF. The nucleotide sequence is given as TGTGCCAGCAGCCCAGGGGTAGCTGAAAAACTGTTTTTT.